The text below deals with one TCR beta chain. Its antigen is unidentified. These data are taken from a study of shared clonotypes between healthy human individuals. CD45RO-negative CD8 cells positively selected for CCR7 made up the naive population, which excluded terminally differentiated effector memory CD45RA+ cells. Original handling: Filtering differed because ImmunoSEQ produced junction-only sequences that carried no quality scores. Libraries were prepared by immunoSEQ multiplex PCR; TCRdb keeps only in-frame clonotypes and omits some of them. The V and J calls and clone size come from that table; D and trimming were worked out from the DNA. The sample has around 620,000 clones; about 95% are singletons. Trimming took 2 bases from V and 7 from J, leaving 8 bases between them. The CDR3 has 13 residues. Germline values: CDR1 MGHRA, CDR2 YSYEKL. The study, taken as a whole, reports: Among the subsets, naive ones generally showed larger estimated richness than memory ones. The authors sampled blood alone, and tissue repertoires likely differ.

V is TRBV4-1 and J is TRBJ1-4; TRBD1 is a possible D gene (6 bases). The receptor was isolated from a woman aged 25 to 39 in good health. What was sequenced was naive CD8+ T cells sorted from blood. CDR3: CASSQRGGEKLFF. In DNA form, the CDR3 reads TGCGCCAGCAGCCAAAGAGGGGGTGAAAAACTGTTTTTT.